This entry features one TCR beta chain sequence. Germline loops: CDR1 GTSNPN, CDR2 SVGIG (reference sequence). V was trimmed by 7 bases and J by 2 bases, leaving 14 bases between them. The CDR3 contains 13 residues. Specified time point: pre-treatment sample, taken before nivolumab and TIL therapy. Enrollment ran from October 2017 to early 2020. The sample comes from a study of TIL therapy for anti-PD-1-resistant metastatic lung cancer. Study at large: Half of patients were current or former smokers.

Sequencing used immunoSEQ v3. Sequencing depth was around 2.2 million read pairs for survey level, about 5-6 million for deep. Profiled with immunoSEQ multiplex PCR; TCRdb holds only in-frame clones, not every one. This sample has 55,000 or so clones, with roughly four fifths found just once. Sequenced here: blood, sampled at baseline. The rearrangement links TRBV30 to TRBJ1-2; D is ambiguous. The TCR was taken from a person aged 30 to 80 with non-small cell lung cancer. DNA of the CDR3: TGTGCCTTCTACCCCAGAGTAAACTATGGCTACACCTTC. This encodes CAFYPRVNYGYTF.